One T cell receptor beta chain is described in this entry. Antigen: not known. The sample belongs to a study of T cell responses to AZD1222 COVID-19 vaccine. Method: immunoSEQ multiplex PCR; TCRdb's copy keeps in-frame clones and lacks some. The table shows over 70,000 clones, with roughly 80% occurring only once. Per the germline V gene, CDR1 is MNHEY and CDR2 is SVGEGT. V lost 4 bases to trimming and J lost 2 bases; unmatched junction nucleotides: 3. CDR3 length: 14 residues. Study results and caveats: With dominance at 160-218 and 743-854, vaccine-associated CD4 TCRs spanned spike. Spike-specific TCR breadth and depth rose after two AZD1222 doses. Within unmutated variant regions lay the reported targets of nearly half of spike-specific TCRs. The sample set comprised mostly white British donors with more females, and clonal diversity was possibly underestimated.

The source material was peripheral blood, sampled 28 days after the second dose of the MenACWY control vaccine. The sequence came from an adult who received the MenACWY meningococcal vaccine as a control. J is TRBJ2-7 and V is TRBV6-2 or TRBV6-3, with 9 bases aligning to TRBD1. In DNA, the CDR3 is TGTGCCAGCAGTTCGGACAGGGGACCCTACGAGCAGTACTTC. Translation: CASSSDRGPYEQYF.